These T cell receptor beta chains were read from a single sample in a study of T cell changes during pregnancy in multiple sclerosis. TCRdb's table, derived via immunoSEQ multiplex PCR, lists solely in-frame clones and lacks some. This sample has about 75,000 clones, with nearly 95% found just once. Sequenced here: CD4+ T cells from peripheral blood mononuclear cells, sampled after pregnancy. The receptor set was obtained from a female donor with multiple sclerosis, enrolled in a pregnancy study. Each CDR3 is given with its conserved first and last residue. The order of the fields is D gene, V gene, clone size, J gene, CDR3 protein, CDR3 DNA. The D gene is left open where the match is weak. Size is stated for part of the rows, as once, few or many counts, or as a class when the clone is expanded.

TRBD2	TRBV10-1	.	TRBJ2-7	CATKRTSGSYEQYF	TGCGCCACCAAGAGGACTAGCGGGAGTTACGAGCAGTACTTC
.	TRBV19	.	TRBJ2-3	CASSSTAVGFTDTQYF	TGTGCCAGTAGTTCGACTGCGGTGGGTTTCACAGATACGCAGTATTTT
TRBD1	TRBV4-1	.	TRBJ2-3	CASSQDQGGTDTQYF	TGCGCCAGCAGCCAAGATCAGGGGGGCACAGATACGCAGTATTTT
TRBD2	TRBV7-3	.	TRBJ2-3	CASSLTGLAGGPGTQYF	TGTGCCAGCAGCTTAACCGGACTAGCGGGAGGGCCTGGTACGCAGTATTTT
TRBD1	TRBV4-3	.	TRBJ1-2	CASSQGWGGLGQGANYGYTF	TGCGCCAGCAGCCAAGGATGGGGGGGTTTGGGACAGGGGGCCAACTATGGCTACACCTTC
.	TRBV29-1	.	TRBJ1-5	CSVGGLNQPQHF	TGCAGCGTTGGTGGACTAAATCAGCCCCAGCATTTT
TRBD1	TRBV9	once	TRBJ2-7	CASSGGTGGLGVQDEQYF	TGTGCCAGCAGCGGTGGGACAGGGGGCCTCGGGGTTCAGGACGAGCAGTACTTC
.	TRBV28	.	TRBJ2-7	CASSLHATAGYEQYF	TGTGCCAGCAGTCTTCATGCGACAGCCGGGTACGAGCAGTACTTC
TRBD2	TRBV18	.	TRBJ2-1	CASSPMTSGLANEQFF	TGTGCCAGCTCACCCATGACTAGCGGTTTGGCCAATGAGCAGTTCTTC
TRBD2	TRBV7-2	.	TRBJ2-5	CASTPGGETQYF	TGTGCCAGCACCCCGGGGGGGGAGACCCAGTACTTC
.	TRBV5-4	once	TRBJ1-4	CASSADPQGYEKLFF	TGTGCCAGCAGCGCGGACCCCCAGGGCTACGAAAAACTGTTTTTT
TRBD2	TRBV13	.	TRBJ2-1	CASSLAGGHEQFF	TGTGCCAGCAGCTTAGCGGGAGGCCATGAGCAGTTCTTC
TRBD2	TRBV30	once	TRBJ2-1	CAWSARTSGRPTYNEQFF	TGTGCCTGGAGTGCCAGGACTAGCGGGAGGCCCACCTACAATGAGCAGTTCTTC
.	TRBV15	once	TRBJ1-3	CATSRSGVPSGNTIYF	TGTGCCACCAGCAGGTCAGGGGTTCCTTCTGGAAACACCATATATTTT
TRBD1	TRBV28	.	TRBJ1-4	CASSLTGGEKLFF	TGTGCCAGCAGCCTTACAGGGGGGGAAAAACTGTTTTTT
TRBD2	TRBV4-1	.	TRBJ2-7	CASSQERASGGPYEQYF	TGCGCCAGCAGCCAAGAAAGGGCTAGCGGGGGACCCTACGAGCAGTACTTC
TRBD1	TRBV30	once	TRBJ2-7	CAWSADRPYEQYF	TGTGCCTGGAGTGCGGACAGGCCCTACGAGCAGTACTTC
TRBD2	TRBV19	once	TRBJ2-1	CASSSSPGLAAYNEQFF	TGTGCCAGTAGTTCCTCTCCGGGACTAGCGGCCTACAATGAGCAGTTCTTC
.	TRBV5-1	.	TRBJ2-5	CASSDLLGLQETQYF	TGCGCCAGCAGCGATCTCCTTGGACTACAAGAGACCCAGTACTTC
TRBD2	TRBV11-2	.	TRBJ2-5	CASSRKLATDQETQYF	TGTGCCAGCAGCCGCAAACTAGCGACGGACCAAGAGACCCAGTACTTC
TRBD1	TRBV7-6	.	TRBJ1-4	CASSLLEGAGKLFF	TGTGCCAGCAGCTTACTGGAGGGGGCGGGAAAACTGTTTTTT
TRBD1	TRBV4-2	.	TRBJ2-7	CASSQDTGQGYEQYF	TGTGCCAGCAGCCAAGATACCGGACAGGGGTACGAGCAGTACTTC
.	TRBV5-1	.	TRBJ1-1	CASGIGGESIEAFF	TGCGCCAGTGGAATCGGGGGGGAGTCAATTGAAGCTTTCTTT
.	TRBV27	.	TRBJ2-7	CARLLGLPYEQYF	TGTGCCAGACTACTAGGATTACCCTACGAGCAGTACTTC
.	TRBV6-1	.	TRBJ1-2	CASSEAIIVRTANYGYTF	TGTGCCAGCAGTGAAGCGATTATAGTGAGGACAGCGAACTATGGCTACACCTTC
.	TRBV6-1	.	TRBJ2-4	CASNHPGTQNQYF	TGTGCCAGCAACCATCCCGGGACACAGAACCAGTACTTC
TRBD1	TRBV19	.	TRBJ2-7	CASRFGTGSEQYF	TGTGCCAGTAGATTCGGGACAGGGAGCGAGCAGTACTTC
TRBD2	TRBV7-3	.	TRBJ2-5	CASSLRGLAGGRDQETQYF	TGTGCCAGCAGCTTAAGGGGACTAGCGGGAGGTCGGGACCAAGAGACCCAGTACTTC
TRBD1	TRBV2	once	TRBJ1-1	CASTPTEGAREAFF	TGTGCCAGCACCCCCACCGAGGGGGCGCGTGAAGCTTTCTTT
TRBD2	TRBV19	.	TRBJ2-1	CASSTGLAGGTLGNEQFF	TGTGCCAGTAGTACGGGACTAGCGGGAGGAACGTTGGGCAATGAGCAGTTCTTC
.	TRBV7-8	.	TRBJ2-5	CASSRRGAGETQYF	TGTGCCAGCAGCCGCAGGGGGGCAGGGGAGACCCAGTACTTC
.	TRBV18	.	TRBJ1-1	CASSPTVSIGGTEAFF	TGTGCCAGCTCCCCGACAGTCTCTATAGGGGGCACTGAAGCTTTCTTT
.	TRBV9	.	TRBJ2-1	CASSVGRESYNEQFF	TGTGCCAGCAGCGTAGGTCGGGAGAGCTACAATGAGCAGTTCTTC
TRBD2	TRBV11-2	.	TRBJ2-3	CASSSSGTSWTDTQYF	TGTGCCAGCAGCTCATCCGGGACTAGTTGGACAGATACGCAGTATTTT
TRBD2	TRBV9	once	TRBJ2-7	CASSVEAGGASYEQYF	TGTGCCAGCAGCGTAGAGGCGGGGGGTGCATCCTACGAGCAGTACTTC
.	TRBV27	.	TRBJ1-1	CASSSTLRARRAFF	TGTGCCAGCAGTTCCACTCTCAGGGCGCGGCGAGCTTTCTTT
.	TRBV19	.	TRBJ1-1	CASRKQGGNTEAFF	TGTGCCAGTAGGAAACAGGGCGGGAACACTGAAGCTTTCTTT
.	TRBV6-5	.	TRBJ2-1	CASSLQGYEQFF	TGTGCCAGCAGTTTGCAGGGCTATGAGCAGTTCTTC
TRBD1	TRBV25-1	.	TRBJ1-2	CASSASAGTGPFGYGYTF	TGTGCCAGCAGTGCCAGCGCCGGGACAGGTCCTTTCGGCTATGGCTACACCTTC
TRBD1	TRBV5-6	.	TRBJ2-6	CASSLQGSGANVLTF	TGTGCCAGCAGCTTACAGGGGTCTGGGGCCAACGTCCTGACTTTC
.	TRBV4-2	.	TRBJ1-5	CASSQEAVGQPQHF	TGTGCCAGCAGCCAAGAAGCGGTTGGTCAGCCCCAGCATTTT
.	TRBV7-2	once	TRBJ2-2	CASSLIPVQGRTGELFF	TGTGCCAGCAGCTTAATCCCGGTACAGGGTCGGACCGGGGAGCTGTTTTTT
TRBD1	TRBV18	.	TRBJ2-4	CASSPDRGLAKNIQYF	TGTGCCAGCTCACCGGACAGGGGCCTAGCCAAAAACATTCAGTACTTC
.	TRBV19	.	TRBJ2-1	CASSMKGRSTLYNEQFF	TGTGCCAGTAGTATGAAAGGCCGGAGCACTCTGTACAATGAGCAGTTCTTC
.	TRBV25-1	.	TRBJ2-4	CASSEGRSGDIQYF	TGTGCCAGCAGTGAAGGCCGGTCGGGGGACATTCAGTACTTC
.	TRBV6-5	.	TRBJ1-2	CASSSTKTYGYTF	TGTGCCAGCAGCTCGACAAAAACGTATGGCTACACCTTC
TRBD1	TRBV15	.	TRBJ2-2	CATSRGTGSTGELFF	TGTGCCACCAGCAGAGGGACAGGGAGCACCGGGGAGCTGTTTTTT
TRBD2	TRBV4-3	.	TRBJ2-1	CASSQVTSGYNEQFF	TGCGCCAGCAGTCAAGTGACTAGCGGATACAATGAGCAGTTCTTC
.	TRBV7-3	once	TRBJ2-6	CASSPGVGANVLTF	TGTGCCAGCAGCCCGGGAGTTGGGGCCAACGTCCTGACTTTC
.	TRBV9	once	TRBJ2-5	CASSVAPLKGETQYF	TGTGCCAGCAGCGTGGCGCCCCTCAAGGGGGAGACCCAGTACTTC
.	TRBV7-9	.	TRBJ2-2	CASSLPTGSTGELFF	TGTGCCAGCAGCCTCCCCACAGGGTCCACCGGGGAGCTGTTTTTT